This T cell receptor beta chain was sequenced in a study of T cell responses to AZD1222 COVID-19 vaccine. This table comes from immunoSEQ multiplex PCR, and its TCRdb copy is limited to in-frame clones, with some not included. The sample yields roughly 150,000 clones, about 87% seen once. This receptor was obtained from an adult in good health. The sample was peripheral blood, taken on day 0 of AZD1222 vaccination.

CDR3 protein: CASSRTDTEAFF. The CDR3 coding sequence is TGCGCCAGCAGCCGCACAGACACTGAAGCTTTCTTT. The rearrangement joins TRBV4-3 to TRBJ1-1; D uncertain. This CDR3 comprises 12 residues. The V end was cut by 4 bases, the J end by 3 bases, with 6 bases between. Per the germline V gene, CDR1 is LGHNA and CDR2 is YSLEER.